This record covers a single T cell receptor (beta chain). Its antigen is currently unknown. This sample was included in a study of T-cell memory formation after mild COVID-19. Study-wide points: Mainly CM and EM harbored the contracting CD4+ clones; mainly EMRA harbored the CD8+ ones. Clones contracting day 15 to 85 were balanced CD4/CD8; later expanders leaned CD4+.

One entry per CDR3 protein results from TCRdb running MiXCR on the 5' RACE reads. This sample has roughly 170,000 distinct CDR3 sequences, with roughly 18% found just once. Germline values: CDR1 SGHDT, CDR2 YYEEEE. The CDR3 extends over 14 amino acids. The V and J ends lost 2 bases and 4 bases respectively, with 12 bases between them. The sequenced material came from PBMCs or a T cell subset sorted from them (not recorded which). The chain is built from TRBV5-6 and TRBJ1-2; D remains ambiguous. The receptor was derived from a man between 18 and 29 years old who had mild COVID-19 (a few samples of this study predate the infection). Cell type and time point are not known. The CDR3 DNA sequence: TGTGCCAGCAGCTTTAGCGCGACGGCCTATGGCTACACCTTC. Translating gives CASSFSATAYGYTF.